Given below is one TCR beta chain in context. Its specificity is unknown. The sample belongs to a study of vaccination effects on CD4 cells after COVID-19. About the study: After the second dose, samples were taken at median day 72.

General study findings and limits: Late post-vaccination, clones induced by infection and those induced by vaccine underwent marked clonal contraction.

Antigen-specific CD4+ T cells were first expanded with viral peptide pools by the ViraFEST assay and only then sequenced. Isolation of CD4+ T cells took place after approximately ten days of culture. Each participant was given two doses of one vaccine (BNT162b2 or mRNA-1273). All vaccine recipients tested negative for nucleocapsid antibodies and had never contracted SARS-CoV-2 infection. The germline V gene has CDR1 LGHNA and CDR2 YSLEER. With 1 base clipped from V and 2 bases from J, the junction kept 1 base outside the gene matches. CDR3 length: 14 amino acids. Sequencing used immunoSEQ multiplex PCR; TCRdb keeps in-frame clones, though not all of them. The data contain 64,000 or so clones, roughly 78% of them singletons.

The V gene is TRBV4-3, the J gene TRBJ2-5; 7 bases fit TRBD2. This clonotype was sampled from a human donor who received a COVID-19 vaccine. This sample comprised CD4+ T cells from PBMCs cultured with HCoV-OC43 spike peptides, obtained after COVID-19 vaccination. Indicated subset: HCoV-OC43 spike overlapping peptide pool stimulation. CDR3 DNA sequence: TGCGCCAGCAGCCAAGGGGGGGGGCAAGAGACCCAGTACTTC. It is translated as CASSQGGGQETQYF.